The entry below describes one TCR beta chain. This sample was taken from a study of shared clonotypes between healthy human individuals. About the research overall: CD4 naive cells filled three plates per donor, CD4 memory three, CD8 naive two and CD8 memory one.

Data came from immunoSEQ multiplex PCR; TCRdb stores just in-frame clones and leaves some out. Among 2 million to 3 million clones listed, more than 85% were seen once. CDR3 length equals 16 residues. The V gene's germline CDR1 is SGHVS and CDR2 FNYEAQ. Trimming stripped 5 bases from V and 0 bases from J, with 16 bases between. Sequencing was done on a sample of naive CD4+ T cells from PBMCs. Documented subset: CD45RA+ positively selected. The receptor was derived from a man aged 18 to 35 in good health. Some clones in this sample may be carry-over from other donors' samples. The V gene is TRBV7-6, the J gene TRBJ1-1, with D maybe TRBD1 (5 bases). Written as DNA, the CDR3 is TGTGCCAGCAGCCTATTGGATAACAGGATGAACACTGAAGCTTTCTTT. Its protein product is CASSLLDNRMNTEAFF.